The sequence of this T cell receptor (beta chain) was determined in a study of shared clonotypes between healthy human individuals. A deep-level run was used for the assay. Generated by immunoSEQ multiplex PCR, the TCRdb table keeps only in-frame clones and is missing some. Here the sample spans about 2.3 million clones, approximately 95% being singletons. V lost 1 base, J lost 6 bases, and 12 bases stayed unmatched. Per germline, CDR1 MNHNS and CDR2 SASEGT. The CDR3 runs to 16 residues. The specimen was naive CD4+ T cells from PBMCs. Stated subset: CD45RA+ positively selected. The clonotype was recovered from a man aged 18 to 30 in good health. Some clones in this sample may be carry-over from other donors' samples. V usage is TRBV6-1 and J usage is TRBJ2-7; 7 bases map to TRBD1. CDR3 protein: CASSEDVGQSGLEQYF. The CDR3 DNA sequence: TGTGCCAGCAGTGAAGATGTGGGACAGTCGGGGCTCGAGCAGTACTTC.